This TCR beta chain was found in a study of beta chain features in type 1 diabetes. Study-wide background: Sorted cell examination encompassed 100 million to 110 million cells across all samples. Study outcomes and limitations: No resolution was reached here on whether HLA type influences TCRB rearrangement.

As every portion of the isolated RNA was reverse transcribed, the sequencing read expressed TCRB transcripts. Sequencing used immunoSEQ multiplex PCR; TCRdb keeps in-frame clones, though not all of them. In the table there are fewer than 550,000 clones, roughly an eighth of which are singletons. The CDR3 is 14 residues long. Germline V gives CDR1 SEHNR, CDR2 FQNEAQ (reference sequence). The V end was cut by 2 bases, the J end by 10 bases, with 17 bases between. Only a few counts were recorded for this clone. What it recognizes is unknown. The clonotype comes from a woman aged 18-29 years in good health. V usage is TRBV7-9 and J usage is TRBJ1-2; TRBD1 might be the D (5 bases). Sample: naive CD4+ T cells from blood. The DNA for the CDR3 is TGTGCCAGCAGCTTACTGCCCAGGGAGATTGTCTACACCTTC. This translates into CASSLLPREIVYTF.